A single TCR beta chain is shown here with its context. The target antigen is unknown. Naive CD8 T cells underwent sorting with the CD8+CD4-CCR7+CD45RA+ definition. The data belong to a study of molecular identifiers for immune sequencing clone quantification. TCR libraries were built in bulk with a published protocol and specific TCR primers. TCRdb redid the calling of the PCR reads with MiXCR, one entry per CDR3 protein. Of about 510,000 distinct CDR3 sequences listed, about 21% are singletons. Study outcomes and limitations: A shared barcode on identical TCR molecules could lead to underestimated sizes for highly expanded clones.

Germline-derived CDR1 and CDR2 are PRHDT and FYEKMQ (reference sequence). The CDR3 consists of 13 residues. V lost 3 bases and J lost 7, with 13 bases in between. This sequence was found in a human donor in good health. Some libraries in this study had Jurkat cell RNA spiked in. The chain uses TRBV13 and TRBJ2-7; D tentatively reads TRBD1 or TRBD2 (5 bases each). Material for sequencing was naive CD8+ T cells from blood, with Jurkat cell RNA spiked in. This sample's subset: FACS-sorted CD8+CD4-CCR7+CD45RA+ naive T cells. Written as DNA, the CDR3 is TGTGCCAGCAGCTTTCGAGGGGCTGGGGAGCAGTACTTC. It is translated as CASSFRGAGEQYF. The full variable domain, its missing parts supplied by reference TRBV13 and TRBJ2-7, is AAGVIQSPRHLIKEKRETATLKCYPIPRHDTVYWYQQGPGQDPQFLISFYEKMQSDKGSIPDRFSAQQFSDYHSELNMSSLELGDSALYFCASSFRGAGEQYFGPGTRLTVT.